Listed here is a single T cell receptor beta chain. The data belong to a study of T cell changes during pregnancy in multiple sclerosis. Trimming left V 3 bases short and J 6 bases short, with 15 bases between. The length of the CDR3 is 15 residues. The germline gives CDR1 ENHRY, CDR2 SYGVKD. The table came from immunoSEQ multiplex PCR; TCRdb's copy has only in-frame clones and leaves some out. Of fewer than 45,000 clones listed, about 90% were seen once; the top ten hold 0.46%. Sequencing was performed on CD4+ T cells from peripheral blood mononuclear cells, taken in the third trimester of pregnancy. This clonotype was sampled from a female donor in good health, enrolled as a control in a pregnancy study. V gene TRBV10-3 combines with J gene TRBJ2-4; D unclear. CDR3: CAISDPRLDGNIQYF. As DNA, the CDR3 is TGTGCCATCAGTGATCCGAGGCTAGATGGAAACATTCAGTACTTC.